This TCR beta chain was obtained from a study of T cells after yellow fever vaccination. V lost 1 base and J lost 5; bases outside the gene matches: 10. Germline CDR1 SGDLS, CDR2 YYNGEE. The CDR3 runs to 16 residues. They built TCR cDNA with 5'RACE template switching, a step that put in a universal primer site and UMIs. One entry per CDR3 protein results from TCRdb running MiXCR on the 5' RACE reads. The table lists roughly 50,000 distinct CDR3 sequences, 7% to 8.5% of them singletons. This clonotype was counted at least ten times. The J gene is TRBJ2-3, the V gene TRBV9; 7 nucleotides align to TRBD1. The sequencing here drew on CD8+ T cells sorted from PBMCs, taken roughly 15 days after the first yellow fever vaccination. The TCR sequence derives from a man between 18 and 35 years old who received the YFV17D yellow fever vaccine. This chain's CDR3 is CASSVRDRAVIDTQYF. CDR3 coding DNA: TGTGCCAGCAGCGTACGAGACAGGGCGGTAATAGATACGCAGTATTTT.